One TCR beta chain is described in this entry. The antigen is not known. V lost 2 bases, J lost 4 bases, and 5 bases stayed unmatched. The CDR3 spans 15 residues. The germline V gene encodes CDR1 SGHRS and CDR2 YFSETQ. The data are from a study of cytomegalovirus exposure and HLA in healthy donors. Study results and caveats: Later analysis showed most CMV-associated TCR beta chains appearing HLA-restricted. Later analysis indicated greater clonal expansion among HLA-associated TCR beta chains than among equally common other chains. Across donors, most TCRs were seen rarely, yet some public ones were widespread.

The PCR employed 60 Vbeta primers together with 13 Jbeta primers. Method: immunoSEQ multiplex PCR; TCRdb's copy keeps in-frame clones and lacks some. The sample yields under 200,000 clones, around 84% seen once. The rearrangement uses TRBV5-1 and TRBJ1-5, with 8 positions matching TRBD1. The sequencing sample was made of PBMCs. This TCR derives from a man aged 18 to 30 in good health and CMV-seronegative. CDR3 protein: CASSLGTGPNQPQHF. The CDR3 DNA follows: TGCGCCAGCAGCTTAGGGACAGGCCCGAATCAGCCCCAGCATTTT. The whole variable domain, remainder taken from reference TRBV5-1 and TRBJ1-5, is KAGVTQTPRYLIKTRGQQVTLSCSPISGHRSVSWYQQTPGQGLQFLFEYFSETQRNKGNFPGRFSGRQFSNSRSEMNVSTLELGDSALYLCASSLGTGPNQPQHFGDGTRLSIL.